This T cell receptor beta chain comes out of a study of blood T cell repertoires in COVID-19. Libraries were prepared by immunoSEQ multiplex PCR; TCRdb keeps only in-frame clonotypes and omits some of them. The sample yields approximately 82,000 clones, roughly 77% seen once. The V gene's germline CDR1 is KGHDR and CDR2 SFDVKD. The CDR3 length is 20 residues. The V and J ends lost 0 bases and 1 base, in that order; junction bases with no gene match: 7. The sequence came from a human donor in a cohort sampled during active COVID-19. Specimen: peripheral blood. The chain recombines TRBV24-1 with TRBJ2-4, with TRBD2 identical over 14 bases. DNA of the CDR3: TGTGCCACCAGTGATTTGCAACGACTAGCGGGGGGGCCGGCCAAAAACATTCAGTACTTC. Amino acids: CATSDLQRLAGGPAKNIQYF.